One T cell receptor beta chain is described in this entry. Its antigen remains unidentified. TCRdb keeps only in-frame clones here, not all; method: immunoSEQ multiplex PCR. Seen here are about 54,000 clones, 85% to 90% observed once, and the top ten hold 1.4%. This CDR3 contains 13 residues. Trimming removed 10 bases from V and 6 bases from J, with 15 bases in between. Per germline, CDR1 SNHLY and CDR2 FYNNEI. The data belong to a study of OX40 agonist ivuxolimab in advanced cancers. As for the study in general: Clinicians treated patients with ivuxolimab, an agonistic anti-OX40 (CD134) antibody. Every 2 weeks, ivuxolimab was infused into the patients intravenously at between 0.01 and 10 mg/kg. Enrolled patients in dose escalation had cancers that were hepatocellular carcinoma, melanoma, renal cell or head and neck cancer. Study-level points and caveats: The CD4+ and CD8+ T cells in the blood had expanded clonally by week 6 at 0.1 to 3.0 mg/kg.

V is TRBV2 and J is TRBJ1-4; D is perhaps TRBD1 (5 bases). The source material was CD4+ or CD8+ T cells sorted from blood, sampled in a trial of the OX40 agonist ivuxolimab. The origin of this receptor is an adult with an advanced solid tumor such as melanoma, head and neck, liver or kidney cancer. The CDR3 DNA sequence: TGTGCCACCGCAAGGGGTGGGCATGAAAAACTGTTTTTT. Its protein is CATARGGHEKLFF. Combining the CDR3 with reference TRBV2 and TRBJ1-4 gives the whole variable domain EPEVTQTPSHQVTQMGQEVILRCVPISNHLYFYWYRQILGQKVEFLVSFYNNEISEKSEIFDDQFSVERPDGSNFTLKIRSTKLEDSAMYFCATARGGHEKLFFGSGTQLSVL.